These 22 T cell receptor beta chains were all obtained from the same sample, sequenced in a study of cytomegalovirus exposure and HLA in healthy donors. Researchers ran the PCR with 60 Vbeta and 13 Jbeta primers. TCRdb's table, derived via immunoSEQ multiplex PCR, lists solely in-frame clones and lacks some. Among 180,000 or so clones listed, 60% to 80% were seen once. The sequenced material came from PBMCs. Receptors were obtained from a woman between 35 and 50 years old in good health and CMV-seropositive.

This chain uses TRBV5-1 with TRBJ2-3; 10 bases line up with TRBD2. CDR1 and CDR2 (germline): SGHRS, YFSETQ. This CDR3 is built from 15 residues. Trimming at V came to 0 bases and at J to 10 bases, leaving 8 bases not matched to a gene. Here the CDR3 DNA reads TGCGCCAGCAGCTTGGGGGCTAGCGGGAGTGGGCCGCAGTATTTT. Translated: CASSLGASGSGPQYF.

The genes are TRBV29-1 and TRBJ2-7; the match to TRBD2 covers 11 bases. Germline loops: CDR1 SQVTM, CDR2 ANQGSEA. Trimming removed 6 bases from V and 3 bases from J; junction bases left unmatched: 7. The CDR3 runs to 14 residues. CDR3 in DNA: TGCAGCGTACTCCAGACTAGCGGGATCTACGAGCAGTACTTC. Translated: CSVLQTSGIYEQYF.

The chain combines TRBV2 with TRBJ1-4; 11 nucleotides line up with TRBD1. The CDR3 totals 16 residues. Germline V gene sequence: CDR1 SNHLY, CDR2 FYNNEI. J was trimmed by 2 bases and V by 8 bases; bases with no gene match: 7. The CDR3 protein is CASSSRDRGTNEKLFF. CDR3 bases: TGTGCCAGCTCCTCCCGGGACAGGGGGACTAATGAAAAACTGTTTTTT.

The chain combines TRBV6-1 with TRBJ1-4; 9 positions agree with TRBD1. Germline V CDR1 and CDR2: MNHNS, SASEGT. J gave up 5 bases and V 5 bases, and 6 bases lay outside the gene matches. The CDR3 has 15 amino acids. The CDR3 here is CASSQTGTGNEKLFF. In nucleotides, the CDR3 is TGTGCCAGCAGTCAAACTGGGACAGGGAATGAAAAACTGTTTTTT.

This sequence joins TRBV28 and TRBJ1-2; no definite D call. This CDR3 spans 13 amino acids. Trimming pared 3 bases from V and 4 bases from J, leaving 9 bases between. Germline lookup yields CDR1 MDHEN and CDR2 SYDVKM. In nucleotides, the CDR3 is TGTGCCAGCAGTTTGGGCAGGCTCTATGGCTACACCTTC. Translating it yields CASSLGRLYGYTF.

CDR3 region: CASSPPPSSSYNEQFF. In DNA, the CDR3 is TGTGCCAGCAGCCCCCCACCGAGTAGCTCCTACAATGAGCAGTTCTTC. This chain connects TRBV7-9 to TRBJ2-1; D not certain. V lost 5 bases, J lost 0 bases, and 14 bases lay in between. The CDR3 has 16 residues. CDR1 SEHNR and CDR2 FQNEAQ come from the germline V gene (reference sequence).

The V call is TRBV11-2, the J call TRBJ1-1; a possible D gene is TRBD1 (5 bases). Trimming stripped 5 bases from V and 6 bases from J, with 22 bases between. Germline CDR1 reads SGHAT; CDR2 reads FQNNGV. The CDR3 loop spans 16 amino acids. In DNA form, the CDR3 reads TGTGCCAGCAGCGGGGGGATCGGGGGGTGGGGCCCTGAAGCTTTCTTT. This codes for CASSGGIGGWGPEAFF.

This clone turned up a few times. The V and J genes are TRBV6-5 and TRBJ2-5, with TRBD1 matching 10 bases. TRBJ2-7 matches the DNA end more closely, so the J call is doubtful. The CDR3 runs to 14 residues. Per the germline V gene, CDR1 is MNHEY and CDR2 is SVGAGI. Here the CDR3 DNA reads TGTGCCAGCAGGGTGACAGGGGGCCCCTACGAGCAGTACTTC. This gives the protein CASRVTGGPYEQYF.

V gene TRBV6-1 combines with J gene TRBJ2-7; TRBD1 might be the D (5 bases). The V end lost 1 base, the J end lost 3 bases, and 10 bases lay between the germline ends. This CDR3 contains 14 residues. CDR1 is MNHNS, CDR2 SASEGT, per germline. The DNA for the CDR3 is TGTGCCAGCAGTGAAGAAAGGGGTCTCTACGAGCAGTACTTC. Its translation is CASSEERGLYEQYF.

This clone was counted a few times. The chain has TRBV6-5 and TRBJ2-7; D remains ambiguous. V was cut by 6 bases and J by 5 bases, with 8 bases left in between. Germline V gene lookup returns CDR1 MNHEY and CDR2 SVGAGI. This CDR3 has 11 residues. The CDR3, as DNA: TGTGCCAGCAGGAGAAACGACGAGCAGTACTTC. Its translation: CASRRNDEQYF.

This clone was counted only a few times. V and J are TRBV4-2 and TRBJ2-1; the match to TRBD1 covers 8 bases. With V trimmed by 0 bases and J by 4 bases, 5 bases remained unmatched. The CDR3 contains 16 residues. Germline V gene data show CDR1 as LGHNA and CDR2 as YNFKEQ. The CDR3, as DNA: TGTGCCAGCAGCCAAGATTTTGACAGGGGTTACAATGAGCAGTTCTTC. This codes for CASSQDFDRGYNEQFF.

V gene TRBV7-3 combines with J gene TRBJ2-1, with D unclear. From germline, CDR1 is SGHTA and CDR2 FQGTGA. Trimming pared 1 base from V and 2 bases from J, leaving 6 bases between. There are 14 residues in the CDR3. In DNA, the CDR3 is TGTGCCAGCAGCTTAAATGGAGCCTACAATGAGCAGTTCTTC. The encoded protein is CASSLNGAYNEQFF. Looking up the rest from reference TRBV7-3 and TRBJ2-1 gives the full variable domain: GAGVSQTPSNKVTEKGKYVELRCDPISGHTALYWYRQSLGQGPEFLIYFQGTGAADDSGLPNDRFFAVRPEGSVSTLKIQRTERGDSAVYLCASSLNGAYNEQFFGPGTRLTVL.

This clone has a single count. The CDR3: CASSEAPDRGTDTQYF. The CDR3 DNA reads TGTGCCAGCAGTGAGGCCCCGGACAGGGGCACAGATACGCAGTATTTT. V and J are TRBV2 and TRBJ2-3; 8 positions match TRBD1. This CDR3 is built from 16 residues. V trimming: 3 bases; J trimming: 1 base; junction bases outside the gene matches: 6. Per germline, CDR1 SNHLY and CDR2 FYNNEI.

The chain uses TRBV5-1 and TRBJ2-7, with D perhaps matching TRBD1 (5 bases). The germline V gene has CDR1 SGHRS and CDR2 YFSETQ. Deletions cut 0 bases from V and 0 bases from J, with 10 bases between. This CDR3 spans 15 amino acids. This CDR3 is CASSLEGVASYEQYF. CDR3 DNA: TGCGCCAGCAGCTTGGAAGGGGTTGCCTCCTACGAGCAGTACTTC.

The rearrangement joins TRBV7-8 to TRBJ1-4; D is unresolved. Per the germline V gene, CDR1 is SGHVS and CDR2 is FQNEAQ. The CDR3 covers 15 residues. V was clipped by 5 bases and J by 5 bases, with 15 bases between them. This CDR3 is CASSLEPTRNEKLFF. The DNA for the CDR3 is TGTGCCAGCAGCCTAGAGCCGACAAGGAATGAAAAACTGTTTTTT. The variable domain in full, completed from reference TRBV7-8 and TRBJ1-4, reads GAGVSQSPRYKVAKRGQDVALRCDPISGHVSLFWYQQALGQGPEFLTYFQNEAQLDKSGLPSDRFFAERPEGSVSTLKIQRTQQEDSAVYLCASSLEPTRNEKLFFGSGTQLSVL.

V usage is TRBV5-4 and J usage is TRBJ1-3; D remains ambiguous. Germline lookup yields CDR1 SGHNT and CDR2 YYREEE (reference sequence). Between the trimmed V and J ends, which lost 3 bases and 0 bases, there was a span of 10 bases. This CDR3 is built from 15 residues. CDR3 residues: CASSSYRNSGNTIYF. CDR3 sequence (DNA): TGTGCCAGCAGCTCATACAGAAACTCTGGAAACACCATATATTTT.

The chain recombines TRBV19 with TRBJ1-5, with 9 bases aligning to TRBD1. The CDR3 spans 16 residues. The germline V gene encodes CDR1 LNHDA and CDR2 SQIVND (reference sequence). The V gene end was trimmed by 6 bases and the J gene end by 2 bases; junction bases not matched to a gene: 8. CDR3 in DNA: TGTGCCAGTAGGTCGGGACAGGGTGGTGGCAATCAGCCCCAGCATTTT. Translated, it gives CASRSGQGGGNQPQHF.

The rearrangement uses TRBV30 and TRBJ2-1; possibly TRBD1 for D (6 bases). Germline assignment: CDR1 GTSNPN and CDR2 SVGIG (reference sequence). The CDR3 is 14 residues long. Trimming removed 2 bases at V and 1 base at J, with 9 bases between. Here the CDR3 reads CAWSLDRSYNEQFF. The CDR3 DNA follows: TGTGCCTGGAGTTTGGACAGATCCTACAATGAGCAGTTCTTC.

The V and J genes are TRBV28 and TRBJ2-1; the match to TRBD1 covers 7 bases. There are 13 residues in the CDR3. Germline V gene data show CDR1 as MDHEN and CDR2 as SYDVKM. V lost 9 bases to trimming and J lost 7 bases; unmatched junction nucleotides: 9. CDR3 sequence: CASRRGGSNEQFF. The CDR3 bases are TGTGCCAGTCGGCGAGGGGGCTCGAATGAGCAGTTCTTC.

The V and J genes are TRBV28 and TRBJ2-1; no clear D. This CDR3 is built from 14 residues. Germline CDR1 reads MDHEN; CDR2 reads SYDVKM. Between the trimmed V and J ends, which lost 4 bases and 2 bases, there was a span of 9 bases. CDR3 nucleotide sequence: TGTGCCAGCAGTTATGAATCGGCCTACAATGAGCAGTTCTTC. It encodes CASSYESAYNEQFF.

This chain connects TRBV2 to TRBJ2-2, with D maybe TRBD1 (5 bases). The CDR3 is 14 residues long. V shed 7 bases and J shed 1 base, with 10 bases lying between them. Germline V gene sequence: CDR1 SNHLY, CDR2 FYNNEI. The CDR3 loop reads CASKDTMNTGELFF. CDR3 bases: TGTGCCAGCAAGGACACGATGAACACCGGGGAGCTGTTTTTT. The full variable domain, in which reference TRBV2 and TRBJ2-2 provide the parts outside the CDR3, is EPEVTQTPSHQVTQMGQEVILRCVPISNHLYFYWYRQILGQKVEFLVSFYNNEISEKSEIFDDQFSVERPDGSNFTLKIRSTKLEDSAMYFCASKDTMNTGELFFGEGSRLTVL.

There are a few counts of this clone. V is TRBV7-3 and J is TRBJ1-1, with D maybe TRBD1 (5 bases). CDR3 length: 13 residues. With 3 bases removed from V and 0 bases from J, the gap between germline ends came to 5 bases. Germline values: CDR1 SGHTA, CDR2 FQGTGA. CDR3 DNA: TGTGCCAGCAGCTTGGACATGAACACTGAAGCTTTCTTT. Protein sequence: CASSLDMNTEAFF. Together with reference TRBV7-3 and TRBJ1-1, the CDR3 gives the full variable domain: GAGVSQTPSNKVTEKGKYVELRCDPISGHTALYWYRQSLGQGPEFLIYFQGTGAADDSGLPNDRFFAVRPEGSVSTLKIQRTERGDSAVYLCASSLDMNTEAFFGQGTRLTVV.